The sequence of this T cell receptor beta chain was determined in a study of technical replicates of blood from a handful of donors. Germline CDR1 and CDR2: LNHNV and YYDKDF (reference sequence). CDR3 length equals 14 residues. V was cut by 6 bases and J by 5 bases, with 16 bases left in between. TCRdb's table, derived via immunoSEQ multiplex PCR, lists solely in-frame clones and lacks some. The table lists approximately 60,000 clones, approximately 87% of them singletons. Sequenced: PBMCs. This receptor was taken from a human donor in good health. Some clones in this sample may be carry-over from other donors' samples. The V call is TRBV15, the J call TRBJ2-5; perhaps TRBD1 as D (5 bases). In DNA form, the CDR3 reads TGTGCCACCAGTTCCGGCAGGGATGTTGAGACCCAGTACTTC. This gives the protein CATSSGRDVETQYF.